This T cell receptor beta chain was sequenced during a study of blood T cell repertoires in COVID-19. This table comes from immunoSEQ multiplex PCR, and its TCRdb copy is limited to in-frame clones, with some not included. Of more than 150,000 clones listed, over 90% are singletons. Germline loops: CDR1 SGHTS, CDR2 YDEGEE. The CDR3 loop spans 15 amino acids. The receptor's source is a man aged 50-59 years with acute or convalescent COVID-19. The specimen was peripheral blood. The rearrangement links TRBV5-8 to TRBJ2-5; 11 nucleotides line up with TRBD2. The J call may be faulty, since TRBJ2-7 better matches the DNA end. The CDR3 bases are TGTGCCAGCAGCTTCACCACTAGCGGGAGTTACGAGCAGTACTTC. Its protein product is CASSFTTSGSYEQYF.